A selection of T cell receptor beta chains follows, all from one sample in a study of OX40 agonist ivuxolimab in advanced cancers. The protocol was immunoSEQ multiplex PCR, while the TCRdb copy is restricted to in-frame clones and leaves out a portion. There are over 90,000 clones in the sample; nearly 90% occur only once, and 0.15% to 0.2% lies in the top ten. The specimen was CD4+ or CD8+ T cells sorted from blood, collected in a trial of the OX40 agonist ivuxolimab. These receptor sequences come from an adult with an advanced solid tumor such as melanoma, head and neck, liver or kidney cancer. Both conserved end residues are part of each CDR3. The order of the fields is V gene, clone size, D gene, J gene, CDR3 protein, CDR3 DNA. The D gene is left open where the match is weak. The size of a clone is reported for some rows only, either as once, few or many, or as a class for expanded clones.

TRBV19	.	.	TRBJ1-1	CASSTPTSSEAFF	TGTGCCAGTAGTACCCCGACATCGTCTGAGGCTTTCTTT
TRBV18	.	.	TRBJ2-7	CASSPHSYEQYF	TGTGCCAGCTCACCCCACTCCTACGAGCAGTACTTC
TRBV28	.	.	TRBJ1-2	CASSFLGRGYTF	TGTGCCAGCAGTTTTTTGGGCAGGGGCTACACCTTC
TRBV19	.	TRBD2	TRBJ2-1	CATSPRERGALYNEQFF	TGTGCCACCTCTCCCAGGGAGCGGGGGGCTCTCTACAATGAGCAGTTCTTC
TRBV6-5	.	.	TRBJ2-1	CASSWRSGDEQFF	TGTGCCAGCAGTTGGCGTTCGGGCGATGAGCAGTTCTTC
TRBV6-6	.	.	TRBJ2-1	CASSYERATSYNEQFF	TGTGCCAGCAGTTATGAGAGGGCCACCAGCTACAATGAGCAGTTCTTC
TRBV6-5	.	TRBD2	TRBJ2-7	CASRTTSGSLHEQYF	TGTGCCAGCAGGACGACTAGCGGGAGTTTGCACGAGCAGTACTTC
TRBV5-1	.	.	TRBJ2-1	CASSSGLDFRHEQFF	TGCGCCAGCAGCTCGGGGTTGGATTTCCGACATGAGCAGTTCTTC
TRBV28	.	TRBD1	TRBJ1-2	CASSPPQQGSNYGYTF	TGTGCCAGCAGTCCTCCCCAACAGGGGTCCAACTATGGCTACACCTTC
TRBV5-1	.	TRBD2	TRBJ2-7	CASSLVAGADYEQYF	TGCGCCAGCAGCTTGGTAGCGGGAGCTGACTACGAGCAGTACTTC
TRBV11-2	.	TRBD1	TRBJ2-5	CASSLDTGAEAQYF	TGTGCCAGCAGCTTAGATACAGGGGCCGAGGCCCAGTACTTC
TRBV5-4	.	.	TRBJ2-4	CASSYSTRDIQYF	TGTGCCAGCAGCTATTCAACGCGCGACATTCAGTACTTC
TRBV11-3	.	.	TRBJ2-5	CASSLGQGKTQYF	TGTGCCAGCAGCTTGGGCCAGGGGAAGACCCAGTACTTC
TRBV7-2	.	TRBD2	TRBJ2-1	CASSWTGGPIVLGSEFF	TGTGCCAGCAGCTGGACGGGAGGACCAATAGTACTGGGATCGGAGTTCTTC
TRBV2	.	.	TRBJ1-4	CASSEWGFNEKLFF	TGTGCCAGCAGTGAGTGGGGTTTTAATGAAAAACTGTTTTTT
TRBV5-4	.	TRBD1	TRBJ2-5	CASSLQGVQETQYF	TGTGCCAGCAGCTTGCAGGGGGTCCAAGAGACCCAGTACTTC
TRBV7-8	.	TRBD2	TRBJ2-3	CASSYPGTSGRAQDTQYF	TGTGCCAGCAGCTATCCCGGGACTAGCGGGAGGGCCCAAGATACGCAGTATTTT
TRBV5-4	.	.	TRBJ1-1	CASSSRPRNTEAFF	TGTGCCAGCAGCTCCAGGCCCAGGAACACTGAAGCTTTCTTT
TRBV4-2	.	TRBD2	TRBJ2-3	CASSQTSGRTDTQYF	TGTGCCAGCAGCCAAACTAGCGGCCGCACAGATACGCAGTATTTT
TRBV19	.	TRBD1	TRBJ1-5	CASSTFTGGGNQPQHF	TGTGCCAGTAGTACCTTCACAGGGGGAGGCAATCAGCCCCAGCATTTT
TRBV6-1	.	.	TRBJ2-3	CASSASGHSTDTQYF	TGTGCCAGCAGTGCAAGCGGGCACTCCACAGATACGCAGTATTTT
TRBV7-2	.	.	TRBJ1-5	CASSLGSHANQPQHF	TGTGCCAGCAGCTTAGGGTCGCACGCCAATCAGCCCCAGCATTTT
TRBV27	.	TRBD1	TRBJ1-1	CASSLKSRDRRKKAFF	TGTGCCAGCAGTTTAAAGAGCAGGGACAGGCGGAAAAAAGCTTTCTTT
TRBV11-2	.	.	TRBJ2-2	CASSPPLANTGELFF	TGTGCCAGCAGCCCCCCTCTAGCGAACACCGGGGAGCTGTTTTTT
TRBV29-1	.	.	TRBJ2-5	CSVALSGETQYF	TGCAGCGTTGCACTATCTGGGGAGACCCAGTACTTC
TRBV6-5	.	.	TRBJ2-5	CASSRLVTETQYF	TGTGCCAGCAGCCGACTAGTTACTGAGACCCAGTACTTC
TRBV28	once	TRBD1	TRBJ1-5	CAIRQGYQPQHF	TGTGCCATCCGACAGGGGTATCAGCCCCAGCATTTT
TRBV11-2	.	TRBD1	TRBJ2-3	CASSILRTGKRNTQYF	TGTGCCAGCAGCATACTACGGACAGGGAAAAGAAATACGCAGTATTTT
TRBV25-1	.	.	TRBJ1-4	CASSEWGATNEKLFF	TGTGCCAGCAGTGAATGGGGTGCAACTAATGAAAAACTGTTTTTT
TRBV2	.	.	TRBJ1-5	CASSVGQGHQPQHF	TGTGCCAGCAGCGTAGGGCAGGGCCATCAGCCCCAGCATTTT
TRBV12-5	once	TRBD2	TRBJ2-1	CASGLVLAGGVNEQFF	TGTGCTAGTGGTTTGGTTCTAGCGGGGGGCGTGAATGAGCAGTTCTTC
TRBV9	.	.	TRBJ1-3	CASSVNSGSSGNTIYF	TGTGCCAGCAGCGTTAACTCCGGGTCCTCTGGAAACACCATATATTTT
TRBV25-1	.	TRBD1	TRBJ1-5	CASSESARQGLSNQPQHF	TGTGCCAGCAGTGAATCAGCCCGACAGGGACTAAGCAATCAGCCCCAGCATTTT
TRBV29-1	.	TRBD2	TRBJ2-1	CSVDLGGTGTEQFF	TGCAGCGTTGATTTGGGGGGGACGGGAACCGAGCAGTTCTTC